The rows below give T cell receptor beta chains drawn from one sample of a study of CD8 T cells in Susac syndrome. A single record per CDR3 protein comes from TCRdb applying MiXCR to the immunoSEQ multiplex PCR reads. This sample has approximately 300,000 distinct CDR3 sequences, with 85% found just once. The source material was CD8+ T cells from PBMCs. The receptor source for this set is a human donor with multiple sclerosis. The CDR3 runs from the conserved cysteine through the conserved F or W. D genes are given only for firm matches. Rows give clone size only sometimes, using once, few, many, or a class for an expanded clone.

CDR3 protein: CASSSSGVAGYTF
CDR3 DNA: TGTGCCAGCAGTTCGTCAGGGGTGGCTGGCTACACCTTC
V gene: TRBV6-5
clone size: .
J gene: TRBJ1-2
D gene: .

CDR3 protein: CASSLSWITKETQYF
CDR3 DNA: TGTGCCAGCAGCTTGTCATGGATAACCAAAGAGACCCAGTACTTC
V gene: TRBV5-6
clone size: .
J gene: TRBJ2-5
D gene: .

CDR3 protein: CSATDISYEQYF
CDR3 DNA: TGCAGTGCAACGGACATATCCTACGAGCAGTACTTC
V gene: TRBV20-1
clone size: .
J gene: TRBJ2-7
D gene: .

CDR3 protein: CASGARSNQPQHF
CDR3 DNA: TGTGCCTCGGGGGCGAGGAGCAATCAGCCCCAGCATTTT
V gene: TRBV15
clone size: .
J gene: TRBJ1-5
D gene: .

CDR3 protein: CSAEALARPSYEQYF
CDR3 DNA: TGCAGTGCTGAAGCCCTGGCTCGTCCTTCCTACGAGCAATACTTC
V gene: TRBV20-1
clone size: .
J gene: TRBJ2-7
D gene: .

CDR3 protein: CASSELGDNSSYERYF
CDR3 DNA: TGTGCCAGCAGTGAACTTGGCGACAACAGCTCCTACGAGCGGTACTTC
V gene: TRBV2
clone size: .
J gene: TRBJ2-7
D gene: .

CDR3 protein: CASSRFTNTGELFF
CDR3 DNA: TGTGCCAGCAGCCGATTCACCAACACCGGGGAGCTGTTTTTT
V gene: TRBV27
clone size: .
J gene: TRBJ2-2
D gene: .

CDR3 protein: CASSPPSDTYEQYF
CDR3 DNA: TGTGCCAGCAGCCCCCCCTCAGATACCTACGAGCAGTACTTC
V gene: TRBV5-4
clone size: .
J gene: TRBJ2-7
D gene: .

CDR3 protein: CASSLFGWGNTEAFF
CDR3 DNA: TGTGCCAGCAGTTTATTCGGGTGGGGGAACACTGAAGCTTTCTTT
V gene: TRBV28
clone size: .
J gene: TRBJ1-1
D gene: .

CDR3 protein: CSVAGTGEADTQYF
CDR3 DNA: TGCAGCGTCGCCGGGACAGGGGAAGCAGATACGCAGTATTTT
V gene: TRBV29-1
clone size: .
J gene: TRBJ2-3
D gene: TRBD1

CDR3 protein: CASSSGLGSTEAFF
CDR3 DNA: TGTGCCAGCAGCTCAGGGCTAGGGAGCACTGAAGCTTTCTTT
V gene: TRBV25-1
clone size: .
J gene: TRBJ1-1
D gene: .

CDR3 protein: CASSLFNGLSGYTF
CDR3 DNA: TGTGCCAGCAGTTTATTTAACGGACTATCAGGCTACACCTTC
V gene: TRBV27
clone size: .
J gene: TRBJ1-2
D gene: .

CDR3 protein: CASSLEAGAPYNEQFF
CDR3 DNA: TGTGCCAGCAGCTTAGAAGCGGGAGCCCCATACAATGAGCAGTTCTTC
V gene: TRBV7-2
clone size: once
J gene: TRBJ2-1
D gene: TRBD2

CDR3 protein: CASSQSTGEGEKLFF
CDR3 DNA: TGCGCCAGCAGCCAATCGACAGGGGAGGGAGAAAAACTGTTTTTT
V gene: TRBV4-3
clone size: .
J gene: TRBJ1-4
D gene: TRBD1

CDR3 protein: CSVEGDRSYEQYF
CDR3 DNA: TGCAGCGTTGAAGGGGACAGGTCCTACGAGCAGTACTTC
V gene: TRBV29-1
clone size: .
J gene: TRBJ2-7
D gene: TRBD1

CDR3 protein: CASSFGLAGGHEQFF
CDR3 DNA: TGTGCCAGCAGCTTTGGACTAGCGGGAGGCCATGAGCAGTTCTTC
V gene: TRBV13
clone size: .
J gene: TRBJ2-1
D gene: TRBD2

CDR3 protein: CASSVRTGDKGYGYTF
CDR3 DNA: TGCGCCAGCAGCGTCAGGACAGGGGACAAGGGCTATGGCTACACCTTC
V gene: TRBV5-1
clone size: once
J gene: TRBJ1-2
D gene: TRBD1

CDR3 protein: CASSTISGYEQYF
CDR3 DNA: TGTGCCAGTAGCACCATCTCGGGCTACGAGCAGTACTTC
V gene: TRBV19
clone size: few
J gene: TRBJ2-7
D gene: .

CDR3 protein: CASSNPPRHGYTF
CDR3 DNA: TGTGCCAGTAGCAACCCCCCCCGGCATGGCTACACCTTC
V gene: TRBV6-5
clone size: .
J gene: TRBJ1-2
D gene: .

CDR3 protein: CASSAQGSSYEQYF
CDR3 DNA: TGTGCCAGCAGCGCACAGGGTAGCTCCTACGAGCAGTACTTC
V gene: TRBV7-9
clone size: .
J gene: TRBJ2-7
D gene: .

CDR3 protein: CASSLSKAAGPDEQFF
CDR3 DNA: TGTGCCAGCAGTTTATCAAAAGCGGCAGGGCCCGATGAGCAGTTCTTC
V gene: TRBV27
clone size: .
J gene: TRBJ2-1
D gene: .

CDR3 protein: CSARDVTGRGYEQYF
CDR3 DNA: TGCAGTGCTAGAGACGTAACAGGGCGAGGCTACGAGCAGTACTTC
V gene: TRBV20-1
clone size: .
J gene: TRBJ2-7
D gene: .

CDR3 protein: CASSYAVSSYGYTF
CDR3 DNA: TGTGCCAGCAGTTACGCGGTTTCGAGCTATGGCTACACCTTC
V gene: TRBV6-5
clone size: .
J gene: TRBJ1-2
D gene: .

CDR3 protein: CASSARLAGGPDTQYF
CDR3 DNA: TGCGCCAGCAGCGCCCGACTAGCGGGAGGGCCAGATACGCAGTATTTT
V gene: TRBV5-1
clone size: .
J gene: TRBJ2-3
D gene: TRBD2

CDR3 protein: CASSIGTARSYEQYF
CDR3 DNA: TGTGCCAGCAGCATTGGGACAGCCCGCTCCTACGAGCAGTACTTC
V gene: TRBV6-5
clone size: .
J gene: TRBJ2-7
D gene: TRBD1

CDR3 protein: CSVESRNYGYTF
CDR3 DNA: TGCAGCGTTGAAAGCAGAAACTATGGCTACACCTTC
V gene: TRBV29-1
clone size: .
J gene: TRBJ1-2
D gene: .

CDR3 protein: CASSLTEPRDDKNIQYF
CDR3 DNA: TGCGCCAGCAGCCTCACCGAGCCCCGGGACGACAAAAACATTCAGTACTTC
V gene: TRBV4-3
clone size: .
J gene: TRBJ2-4
D gene: .

CDR3 protein: CAWRAAPNTGELFF
CDR3 DNA: TGTGCCTGGAGGGCAGCGCCGAACACCGGGGAGCTGTTTTTT
V gene: TRBV30
clone size: .
J gene: TRBJ2-2
D gene: .

CDR3 protein: CSAREGRRAGYTEAFF
CDR3 DNA: TGCAGTGCTAGAGAAGGGCGTAGGGCAGGGTACACTGAAGCTTTCTTT
V gene: TRBV20-1
clone size: once
J gene: TRBJ1-1
D gene: .

CDR3 protein: CASSLLVGSGANVLTF
CDR3 DNA: TGTGCCAGCAGTCTCCTGGTCGGTTCTGGGGCCAACGTCCTGACTTTC
V gene: TRBV27
clone size: .
J gene: TRBJ2-6
D gene: .

CDR3 protein: CASRDDLGQYF
CDR3 DNA: TGTGCCAGCAGGGATGACCTAGGGCAGTACTTC
V gene: TRBV27
clone size: .
J gene: TRBJ2-7
D gene: .

CDR3 protein: CSARDAASWNEQFF
CDR3 DNA: TGCAGTGCTAGAGATGCGGCGAGCTGGAATGAGCAGTTCTTC
V gene: TRBV20-1
clone size: once
J gene: TRBJ2-1
D gene: .

CDR3 protein: CASSQDPPGAGNTIYF
CDR3 DNA: TGCGCCAGCAGCCAAGATCCACCTGGGGCTGGAAACACCATATATTTT
V gene: TRBV4-3
clone size: .
J gene: TRBJ1-3
D gene: .

CDR3 protein: CASSYTGVSGYTF
CDR3 DNA: TGTGCCAGCAGTTACACGGGAGTAAGTGGCTACACCTTC
V gene: TRBV6-2/TRBV6-3
clone size: .
J gene: TRBJ1-2
D gene: .

CDR3 protein: CASTRVWGQETQYF
CDR3 DNA: TGTGCCAGCACCCGGGTGTGGGGACAAGAGACCCAGTACTTC
V gene: TRBV7-2
clone size: .
J gene: TRBJ2-5
D gene: .

CDR3 protein: CASSDPRGPTIQTYEQYF
CDR3 DNA: TGTGCCAGCAGTGATCCCAGGGGGCCCACAATTCAAACCTACGAGCAGTACTTC
V gene: TRBV2
clone size: .
J gene: TRBJ2-7
D gene: TRBD1

CDR3 protein: CASSLEYGVNTGELFF
CDR3 DNA: TGCGCCAGCAGCTTGGAGTATGGGGTGAACACCGGGGAGCTGTTTTTT
V gene: TRBV5-1
clone size: .
J gene: TRBJ2-2
D gene: .

CDR3 protein: CASSVIEQVNTEAFF
CDR3 DNA: TGTGCCAGCAGCGTTATAGAACAGGTGAACACTGAAGCTTTCTTT
V gene: TRBV9
clone size: .
J gene: TRBJ1-1
D gene: .

CDR3 protein: CASIGGPRLNGYTF
CDR3 DNA: TGTGCCAGCATTGGTGGACCCCGACTTAATGGCTACACCTTC
V gene: TRBV28
clone size: .
J gene: TRBJ1-2
D gene: .

CDR3 protein: CASSGVGQGAFYEQYF
CDR3 DNA: TGTGCCAGCAGTGGCGTGGGACAGGGGGCTTTCTACGAGCAGTACTTC
V gene: TRBV28
clone size: .
J gene: TRBJ2-7
D gene: TRBD1

CDR3 protein: CASSVDRAMNTEAFF
CDR3 DNA: TGCGCCAGCAGTGTCGACAGGGCCATGAACACTGAAGCTTTCTTT
V gene: TRBV10-1
clone size: .
J gene: TRBJ1-1
D gene: TRBD1

CDR3 protein: CASSWGTGNEQFF
CDR3 DNA: TGCGCCAGCAGCTGGGGGACAGGGAATGAGCAGTTCTTC
V gene: TRBV5-1
clone size: .
J gene: TRBJ2-1
D gene: TRBD1

CDR3 protein: CSAVPYYGYTF
CDR3 DNA: TGCAGTGCTGTTCCATACTATGGCTACACCTTC
V gene: TRBV20-1
clone size: .
J gene: TRBJ1-2
D gene: .

CDR3 protein: CASSGQGGGYTF
CDR3 DNA: TGTGCCAGCAGTGGCCAGGGCGGAGGCTACACCTTC
V gene: TRBV2
clone size: once
J gene: TRBJ1-2
D gene: .